Sequencing of this T cell receptor beta chain was carried out in a study of blood T cell repertoires in COVID-19. Background on the study: The United States, Italy and Spain were the sources of the acute and convalescent COVID-19 samples.

Original handling: Estimates of nucleated cell counts were drawn from the amplification of reference gene primers. Assay: immunoSEQ multiplex PCR; the TCRdb copy retains only in-frame clones and omits some. V and J calls and clone size are given by that table; D and trimming were obtained from the DNA. The sample yields about 64,000 clones, 65% to 80% seen once. CDR1 and CDR2 (germline): SGHAT, FQNNGV. The V end was cut by 4 bases, the J end by 2 bases, with 9 bases between. The CDR3 contains 14 residues. The sample consisted of peripheral blood. The chain has TRBV11-2 and TRBJ1-3, with D maybe TRBD1 (6 bases). This TCR came from a human donor in a cohort sampled during active COVID-19. The DNA of the CDR3 is TGTGCCAGCAGCTCGGGACACGCTGGAAACACCATATATTTT. It specifies CASSSGHAGNTIYF.